This TCR beta chain appears in the sequencing data of a study of blood T cell repertoires in COVID-19. Method: immunoSEQ multiplex PCR; TCRdb's copy keeps in-frame clones and lacks some. This table has roughly 100,000 clones, roughly 84% appearing once. The trim removed 5 bases at V and 5 bases at J, leaving 5 bases unmatched. The CDR3 consists of 14 residues. Per germline, CDR1 SEHNR and CDR2 FQNEAQ (reference sequence). This sequence joins TRBV7-9 and TRBJ1-5; 8 bases match TRBD1. The sample was peripheral blood. The receptor was derived from a human donor in a cohort sampled during active COVID-19. This CDR3 reads CASSQTGDDQPQHF. The DNA for the CDR3 is TGTGCCAGCAGCCAGACAGGGGATGATCAGCCCCAGCATTTT.